The rows below give T cell receptor beta chains drawn from one sample of a study of T cells after yellow fever vaccination. TCRdb independently ran MiXCR on the 5' RACE reads; one entry per CDR3 protein. Altogether 200,000 to 250,000 distinct CDR3 sequences are present, about 3% being singletons, with the ten largest covering less than 3.5%. The specimen comprised CD4+ T cells sorted from PBMCs, sampled 10 days after the yellow fever booster vaccination. Source of these receptors: a young man who received the YFV17D yellow fever vaccine. Both conserved end residues are part of each CDR3. A D gene is named only where the DNA matches it firmly. Size is omitted from some rows. Given values are once, few, many or a class for expanded clones.

abundance: many; j_gene: TRBJ1-1; d_gene: TRBD1; v_gene: TRBV5-1; CDR3nt: TGCGCCAGCAGCTTGGACAGGGGGGGCCCTAACACTGAAGCTTTCTTT; CDR3aa: CASSLDRGGPNTEAFF
abundance: many; j_gene: TRBJ1-4; d_gene: NA; v_gene: TRBV5-1; CDR3nt: TGCGCCAGCAGCTTGCAGGGACCATCAACTAATGAAAAACTGTTTTTT; CDR3aa: CASSLQGPSTNEKLFF
abundance: many; j_gene: TRBJ2-7; d_gene: NA; v_gene: TRBV10-3; CDR3nt: TGTGCCATCAGTAGTGGGGACGGAACCTATTACGAGCAGTACTTC; CDR3aa: CAISSGDGTYYEQYF
abundance: many; j_gene: TRBJ2-7; d_gene: NA; v_gene: TRBV25-1; CDR3nt: TGTGCCAGCAGTGACAGCCCAAGTTACGAGCAGTACTTC; CDR3aa: CASSDSPSYEQYF
abundance: many; j_gene: TRBJ2-1; d_gene: TRBD2; v_gene: TRBV6-2/TRBV6-3; CDR3nt: TGTGCCAGCAAGACCCTAGCGGGACCCTCCTACAATGAGCAGTTCTTC; CDR3aa: CASKTLAGPSYNEQFF
abundance: many; j_gene: TRBJ2-2; d_gene: NA; v_gene: TRBV5-1; CDR3nt: TGCGCCAGCAGCTTACTATTGAACACCGGGGAGCTGTTTTTT; CDR3aa: CASSLLLNTGELFF
abundance: many; j_gene: TRBJ2-1; d_gene: TRBD1; v_gene: TRBV5-5; CDR3nt: TGTGCCAGCAGCTTGGCCGGGACAGGGGGGTGGCATGAGCAGTTCTTC; CDR3aa: CASSLAGTGGWHEQFF
abundance: few; j_gene: TRBJ2-1; d_gene: TRBD1; v_gene: TRBV7-6; CDR3nt: TGTGCCAGCAGCCCGGTGAAGCAGGGGGTGAACAATGAGCAGTTCTTC; CDR3aa: CASSPVKQGVNNEQFF
abundance: many; j_gene: TRBJ1-4; d_gene: TRBD1; v_gene: TRBV5-1; CDR3nt: TGCGCCAGCAGCTCCACCGGACAGGGTGAAGAAAAACTGTTTTTT; CDR3aa: CASSSTGQGEEKLFF
abundance: many; j_gene: TRBJ1-4; d_gene: TRBD1; v_gene: TRBV18; CDR3nt: TGTGCCAGCTCAGCGGGACAGGGGGCTGAAAAACTGTTTTTT; CDR3aa: CASSAGQGAEKLFF
abundance: many; j_gene: TRBJ2-2; d_gene: NA; v_gene: TRBV20-1; CDR3nt: TGCAGTGCTAGTAACCCAAGGGGCGCCGGGGAGCTGTTTTTT; CDR3aa: CSASNPRGAGELFF
abundance: few; j_gene: TRBJ2-7; d_gene: NA; v_gene: TRBV25-1; CDR3nt: TGTGCCAGCAGTGACGCAACCGGGACACCGTACGAGCAGTACTTC; CDR3aa: CASSDATGTPYEQYF
abundance: few; j_gene: TRBJ2-4; d_gene: NA; v_gene: TRBV6-2/TRBV6-3; CDR3nt: TGTGCCACCAGCATGGATTCAGCCAAAAACATTCAGTACTTC; CDR3aa: CATSMDSAKNIQYF
abundance: NA; j_gene: TRBJ1-1; d_gene: NA; v_gene: TRBV20-1; CDR3nt: TGCAGTGGAACCCTACAGGGATTGAACACTGAAGCTTTCTTT; CDR3aa: CSGTLQGLNTEAFF
abundance: NA; j_gene: TRBJ2-5; d_gene: NA; v_gene: TRBV5-1; CDR3nt: TGCGCCAGCAGCTACGACAGTACCCAAGAGACCCAGTACTTC; CDR3aa: CASSYDSTQETQYF
abundance: few; j_gene: TRBJ2-3; d_gene: NA; v_gene: TRBV5-1; CDR3nt: TGCGCCAGCAGCTTGGAACCGGGGAGTGGCACAGATACGCAGTATTTT; CDR3aa: CASSLEPGSGTDTQYF
abundance: NA; j_gene: TRBJ1-5; d_gene: NA; v_gene: TRBV10-3; CDR3nt: TGTGCCATCAGTGAGTCGACAGGTCGTCAGCCCCAGCATTTT; CDR3aa: CAISESTGRQPQHF
abundance: many; j_gene: TRBJ2-7; d_gene: NA; v_gene: TRBV7-9; CDR3nt: TGTGCCAGTTCCGGGACAATTTCTTCCGAGCAGTACTTC; CDR3aa: CASSGTISSEQYF
abundance: many; j_gene: TRBJ1-6; d_gene: NA; v_gene: TRBV5-1; CDR3nt: TGCGCCAGCAGCTTGGAACAGCCCGGATCACCCCTCCACTTT; CDR3aa: CASSLEQPGSPLHF
abundance: many; j_gene: TRBJ2-3; d_gene: TRBD1; v_gene: TRBV10-3; CDR3nt: TGTGCCATCAGTGTTGTGCGAGGACAGGGGGACACAGATACGCAGTATTTT; CDR3aa: CAISVVRGQGDTDTQYF
abundance: few; j_gene: TRBJ2-1; d_gene: NA; v_gene: TRBV2; CDR3nt: TGTGCCAGCAACGCGGGCTCCTCCTACAATGAGCAGTTCTTC; CDR3aa: CASNAGSSYNEQFF
abundance: NA; j_gene: TRBJ2-2; d_gene: NA; v_gene: TRBV5-1; CDR3nt: TGCGCCAGCAGCACCGACATGGGGCCGAACACCGGGGAGCTGTTTTTT; CDR3aa: CASSTDMGPNTGELFF
abundance: NA; j_gene: TRBJ1-1; d_gene: NA; v_gene: TRBV6-5; CDR3nt: TGTGCCAGCAGTTACCGGGGGATGGGAGCTTTCTTT; CDR3aa: CASSYRGMGAFF
abundance: few; j_gene: TRBJ1-2; d_gene: TRBD1; v_gene: TRBV12-3/TRBV12-4; CDR3nt: TGTGCCAGCAGTAGACAGGGTCTGGGCTACACCTTC; CDR3aa: CASSRQGLGYTF
abundance: NA; j_gene: TRBJ1-1; d_gene: TRBD1; v_gene: TRBV20-1; CDR3nt: TGCAGTGCTACACAGGGGGCGATGAACACTGAAGCTTTCTTT; CDR3aa: CSATQGAMNTEAFF
abundance: NA; j_gene: TRBJ2-2; d_gene: NA; v_gene: TRBV7-9; CDR3nt: TGTGCCAGCAGCGGCAGATTTTCTGGGCTCACCGGGGAGCTGTTTTTT; CDR3aa: CASSGRFSGLTGELFF
abundance: few; j_gene: TRBJ2-3; d_gene: NA; v_gene: TRBV5-1; CDR3nt: TGCGCCAGCAAGTCGGGACGCGGCACAGATACGCAGTATTTT; CDR3aa: CASKSGRGTDTQYF
abundance: many; j_gene: TRBJ2-5; d_gene: NA; v_gene: TRBV18; CDR3nt: TGTGCCAGCTCACCAATGGCAGTAGTAGAGACCCAGTACTTC; CDR3aa: CASSPMAVVETQYF
abundance: NA; j_gene: TRBJ2-1; d_gene: TRBD2; v_gene: TRBV18; CDR3nt: TGTGCCAGCTCACCAACCGGGGGGGCCACCTACAATGAGCAGTTCTTC; CDR3aa: CASSPTGGATYNEQFF
abundance: many; j_gene: TRBJ1-4; d_gene: NA; v_gene: TRBV4-3; CDR3nt: TGCGCCAGCAGCCAAGATCCGGACAGCCAGCACTCAACTAATGAAAAACTGTTTTTT; CDR3aa: CASSQDPDSQHSTNEKLFF
abundance: many; j_gene: TRBJ2-1; d_gene: NA; v_gene: TRBV7-2; CDR3nt: TGTGCCAGCAGCTTAGGCCTCCCGTCCTACAATGAGCAGTTCTTC; CDR3aa: CASSLGLPSYNEQFF
abundance: many; j_gene: TRBJ2-3; d_gene: NA; v_gene: TRBV7-3; CDR3nt: TGTGCCAGCAGCCGTAGCCCCTTTGAGACAGATACGCAGTATTTT; CDR3aa: CASSRSPFETDTQYF
abundance: few; j_gene: TRBJ1-4; d_gene: NA; v_gene: TRBV18; CDR3nt: TGTGCCAGCTCACTCTACATGGCGGACACTAATGAAAAACTGTTTTTT; CDR3aa: CASSLYMADTNEKLFF